A single sample is the source of the 32 T cell receptor beta chains below, sequenced in a study of blood T cell repertoires in COVID-19 (dated by TCRdb to 2018 to 2021). Library construction relied on the immunoSEQ multiplex PCR assay. TCRdb limited this immuneACCESS table to in-frame rearrangements with V and J called. A share of clones is missing; checked studies link under half to unresolved V genes, and the rest is unexplained. The table for this sample lists 650,000 to 800,000 clones; around 89% of them were counted only once. In total, the top ten clones hold under 0.3% of the sample. Sequencing input: peripheral blood. The source is a young woman with acute or convalescent COVID-19.

This clone was counted once. The chain employs TRBV5-3 and TRBJ1-2; TRBD1 is a possible D gene (6 bases). TRBV5-3 qualifies as an ORF whose function is uncertain. Trimming removed 0 bases from V and 8 bases from J, with 20 bases in between. This CDR3 comprises 16 residues. The CDR3 sequence is CARSLGYLGGPWGYTF. CDR3 nucleotides: TGTGCCAGAAGCTTGGGATATCTTGGGGGCCCTTGGGGCTACACCTTC.

This chain uses TRBV5-6 with TRBJ1-3; tentative D call: TRBD1 (6 bases). CDR1 is SGHDT and CDR2 is YYEEEE in the germline V gene. Trimming removed 0 bases at V and 3 bases at J, with 13 bases between. This CDR3 has 16 residues. CDR3 sequence (DNA): TGTGCCAGCAGCTTGGGGGGGCGGGAGTATGGAAACACCATATATTTT. This encodes CASSLGGREYGNTIYF.

J is TRBJ1-1 and V is TRBV5-6, with 9 bases identical to TRBD1. J lost 4 bases, V lost 0 bases, and 13 bases had no gene match. Germline values: CDR1 SGHDT, CDR2 YYEEEE. The CDR3 totals 18 residues. The CDR3 is CASSLAWRTGVGFTEAFF. The DNA of the CDR3 is TGTGCCAGCAGCTTGGCCTGGCGGACAGGGGTAGGTTTCACTGAAGCTTTCTTT.

The V call is TRBV5-1, the J call TRBJ2-7; tentatively, D is TRBD2 (5 bases). The CDR3 consists of 17 residues. Between the trimmed V and J ends, which lost 4 bases and 5 bases, there was a span of 25 bases. Germline CDR1 is SGHRS and CDR2 is YFSETQ. CDR3 loop: CASSLELAQVPPNEQYF. DNA of the CDR3: TGCGCCAGCAGCCTAGAATTAGCGCAGGTGCCTCCTAACGAGCAGTACTTC.

The chain employs TRBV2 and TRBJ1-2; TRBD1 matches 8 bases. The CDR3 loop spans 11 amino acids. J was trimmed by 8 bases and V by 6 bases; bases with no gene match: 2. CDR1 and CDR2 from the germline V gene are SNHLY and FYNNEI. The CDR3 DNA reads as TGTGCCAGCAGGAGGACAGGGGGCTACACCTTC. Amino acid sequence: CASRRTGGYTF.

The CDR3 here is CASSEFGGGASEQYF. CDR3 bases: TGTGCCAGCAGTGAGTTCGGCGGGGGGGCCTCCGAGCAGTACTTC. V is TRBV6-1 and J is TRBJ2-7, with TRBD2 matching 9 bases. The CDR3 length is 15 residues. V was clipped by 3 bases and J by 6 bases; unmatched bases: 9. CDR1 and CDR2 (germline): MNHNS, SASEGT.

The CDR3 DNA is TGTGCCAGCGGCCTTGTGAGGCCTCGGGGGAACACTGAAGCTTTCTTT. Its protein is CASGLVRPRGNTEAFF. The chain has TRBV27 and TRBJ1-1; D remains unclear. Germline V gene sequence: CDR1 MNHEY, CDR2 SMNVEV (reference sequence). Trimming took 8 bases from V and 1 from J, leaving 20 bases between them. The CDR3 has 16 residues.

This chain connects TRBV27 to TRBJ1-2; tentative D call: TRBD1 (6 bases). The length of the CDR3 is 13 residues. CDR1 is MNHEY, CDR2 SMNVEV, per germline (reference sequence). The V end lost 4 bases, the J end lost 3 bases, and 9 bases lay between the germline ends. In DNA, the CDR3 is TGTGCCAGCAGTTCCCAGGGGCACTATGGCTACACCTTC. This sequence encodes CASSSQGHYGYTF.

This clone is a singleton in its sample. This chain joins TRBV7-2 and TRBJ1-1; no firm D call. The CDR3 covers 16 residues. The V end was cut by 5 bases, the J end by 3 bases, with 19 bases between. The germline gives CDR1 SGHTA, CDR2 FQGNSA. CDR3 nucleotide sequence: TGTGCCAGCAGCACTAGGGCCGGCGGGTTAGACACTGAAGCTTTCTTT. Encoded protein: CASSTRAGGLDTEAFF.

The chain carries TRBV18 and TRBJ2-7, with D hard to call. CDR1 KGHSH and CDR2 LQKENI come from the germline V gene. The CDR3 is 12 residues long. Trimming left V 2 bases short and J 7 bases short, with 9 bases between. In nucleotides, the CDR3 is TGTGCCAGCTCACCAGCAACCAGGGAGCAGTACTTC. Its translation is CASSPATREQYF.

This clone was seen a single time. This chain joins TRBV9 and TRBJ2-7; 7 bases agree with TRBD1. The J segment lost 2 bases and the V segment lost 3 bases, leaving 11 bases of the junction unmatched. CDR3 size: 16 residues. From germline, CDR1 is SGDLS and CDR2 YYNGEE. CDR3 DNA sequence: TGTGCCAGCAGCGCGTATGGGACAGCGATTACCTACGAGCAGTACTTC. Translation: CASSAYGTAITYEQYF.

This chain joins TRBV9 and TRBJ1-1; tentative D call: TRBD1 (6 bases). Per germline, CDR1 SGDLS and CDR2 YYNGEE. The CDR3 contains 16 residues. V was clipped by 1 base and J by 5 bases, with 18 bases between them. CDR3 protein: CASSVSPRRGGTEAFF. The CDR3 region has the DNA TGTGCCAGCAGCGTATCCCCCCGGAGGGGGGGGACTGAAGCTTTCTTT.

This chain joins TRBV5-6 and TRBJ1-5; 7 nucleotides match TRBD1. This CDR3 region has 17 residues. Germline V gene data show CDR1 as SGHDT and CDR2 as YYEEEE. The V and J ends lost 3 bases and 0 bases, in that order; junction bases with no gene match: 9. For the CDR3, the DNA is TGTGCCAGCAGCTCCAACCACAGGGGACCTAGCAATCAGCCCCAGCATTTT. Amino acids: CASSSNHRGPSNQPQHF.

This clone was seen just once. Other nucleotide sequences in the sample specify the same CDR3. V gene TRBV7-2 combines with J gene TRBJ1-1; D uncertain. The V gene's germline CDR1 is SGHTA and CDR2 FQGNSA. The V gene lost 1 base and the J gene lost 0 bases, with 6 bases spanning the gap. The length of the CDR3 is 14 residues. The CDR3 region has the DNA TGTGCCAGCAGCTTAGGTGCGGTGAACACTGAAGCTTTCTTT. Its translation is CASSLGAVNTEAFF.

The rearrangement uses TRBV6-5 and TRBJ2-7, with 8 nucleotides matching TRBD1. This CDR3 is built from 11 residues. CDR1 MNHEY and CDR2 SVGAGI come from the germline V gene. V lost 7 bases, J lost 7 bases, and 3 bases stayed unmatched. The DNA for the CDR3 is TGTGCCAGCACCGACAGGGGAGAGCAGTACTTC. Its translation is CASTDRGEQYF.

The chain uses TRBV18 and TRBJ1-3; D perhaps matches TRBD1 (6 bases). The V end was cut by 3 bases, the J end by 0 bases, with 18 bases between. The CDR3 is made up of 18 amino acids. Germline V gives CDR1 KGHSH, CDR2 LQKENI. Written as DNA, the CDR3 is TGTGCCAGCTCACCGAATCGACAGGTTGCCATCTCTGGAAACACCATATATTTT. It encodes CASSPNRQVAISGNTIYF.

V gene TRBV29-1 combines with J gene TRBJ1-1; tentatively, D is TRBD1 (6 bases). Germline assignment: CDR1 SQVTM and CDR2 ANQGSEA. Trimming took 5 bases from V and 1 from J, leaving 14 bases between them. This CDR3 contains 14 residues. CDR3 in DNA: TGCAGCGTTCGGTTTGGACAGTCGAACACTGAAGCTTTCTTT. This translates into CSVRFGQSNTEAFF.

The genes are TRBV27 and TRBJ2-7; 8 bases are shared with TRBD2. CDR1 and CDR2 from the germline V gene are MNHEY and SMNVEV (reference sequence). V shed 6 bases, J shed 0 bases, and the junction held 7 bases outside the gene matches. The CDR3 contains 15 residues. In DNA form, the CDR3 reads TGTGCCAGCAGACTAGCGGCAAGGAACTCCTACGAGCAGTACTTC. Its translation: CASRLAARNSYEQYF.

The V and J genes are TRBV28 and TRBJ1-5; perhaps TRBD1 as D (5 bases). This CDR3 spans 15 amino acids. Trimming stripped 6 bases from V and 1 base from J, with 13 bases between. Germline-derived CDR1 and CDR2 are MDHEN and SYDVKM. CDR3 protein: CASRWGDRSNQPQHF. The CDR3, as DNA: TGTGCCAGCAGGTGGGGGGATAGGAGCAATCAGCCCCAGCATTTT.

The CDR3 DNA sequence: TGTGCCTGGGGCCGCTACGAGCAGTACTTC. As protein: CAWGRYEQYF. The V gene is TRBV30, the J gene TRBJ2-7; D is unclear. Trimming removed 5 bases from V and 3 bases from J, with 5 bases in between. Germline CDR1 is GTSNPN and CDR2 is SVGIG (reference sequence). CDR3 length: 10 amino acids.

The J gene is TRBJ2-7, the V gene TRBV7-2, with D perhaps TRBD2 (5 bases). Looked up from germline, CDR1 is SGHTA and CDR2 is FQGNSA. Trimming shortened V by 1 base and J by 3 bases, and 7 bases separated the two germline ends. The CDR3 consists of 13 residues. The CDR3 DNA is TGTGCCAGCAGCTTAGGACGGGACTACGAGCAGTACTTC. Amino acid sequence: CASSLGRDYEQYF. The variable domain in full, completed from reference TRBV7-2 and TRBJ2-7, reads GAGVSQSPSNKVTEKGKDVELRCDPISGHTALYWYRQSLGQGLEFLIYFQGNSAPDKSGLPSDRFSAERTGGSVSTLTIQRTQQEDSAVYLCASSLGRDYEQYFGPGTRLTVT.

This clone turned up a few times. This chain connects TRBV6-5 to TRBJ1-2; 7 nucleotides agree with TRBD1. CDR1 is MNHEY, CDR2 SVGAGI, per germline. The CDR3 sequence is 15 residues long. Trimming removed 8 bases from V and 4 bases from J; junction bases left unmatched: 13. The CDR3 bases are TGTGCCAGCCGTAAGACAGGGAAAGTCAGCTATGGCTACACCTTC. Amino acids: CASRKTGKVSYGYTF.

The chain has TRBV14 and TRBJ1-4, with D hard to call. Germline V CDR1 and CDR2: SGHDN, FVKESK. The V gene lost 3 bases and the J gene lost 3 bases, with 8 bases spanning the gap. This CDR3 comprises 14 residues. The CDR3 DNA reads as TGTGCCAGCAGCCAGCGAGAACCTAATGAAAAACTGTTTTTT. This gives the protein CASSQREPNEKLFF.

The chain couples TRBV6-2 or TRBV6-3 to TRBJ1-2; unclear D gene. The CDR3 is 14 amino acids. V lost 4 bases and J 6 bases, leaving 15 bases between the germline ends. Germline assignment: CDR1 MNHEY and CDR2 SVGEGT. The CDR3 region has the DNA TGTGCCAGCAGTTCGCTGAGAGGGTTAGATGGCTACACCTTC. Encoded protein: CASSSLRGLDGYTF.

V gene TRBV19 combines with J gene TRBJ1-2; D is unresolved. Trimming pared 0 bases from V and 0 bases from J, leaving 8 bases between. The length of the CDR3 is 15 residues. Germline V gene sequence: CDR1 LNHDA, CDR2 SQIVND (reference sequence). DNA of the CDR3: TGTGCCAGTAGTATAGATCAGCGAGCTAACTATGGCTACACCTTC. Translation: CASSIDQRANYGYTF.

V usage is TRBV15 and J usage is TRBJ2-7; no firm D call. The CDR3 consists of 15 residues. Between the trimmed V and J ends, which lost 1 base and 0 bases, there was a span of 10 bases. Germline CDR1 reads LNHNV; CDR2 reads YYDKDF (reference sequence). The CDR3 DNA follows: TGTGCCACCAGCAGAGGAACCGACAACTCCTACGAGCAGTACTTC. This sequence encodes CATSRGTDNSYEQYF.

V usage is TRBV19 and J usage is TRBJ2-3, with TRBD2 matching over 11 bases. The CDR3 is 15 amino acids. Germline trimming cut 4 bases from V and 5 bases from J; bases unmatched to any gene: 5. Germline CDR1 LNHDA, CDR2 SQIVND (reference sequence). CDR3 amino acids: CASSSSSGGVDTQYF. In nucleotides, the CDR3 is TGTGCCAGTAGTAGTAGTAGCGGGGGGGTAGATACGCAGTATTTT.

This clone turned up a few times. J is TRBJ2-1 and V is TRBV12-3 or TRBV12-4; D is uncertain. CDR3 size: 12 residues. The V and J ends lost 1 base and 9 bases respectively, with 7 bases between them. The CDR3 protein is CASSLGATEQFF. CDR3 nucleotide sequence: TGTGCCAGCAGTTTAGGCGCTACTGAGCAGTTCTTC.

This clone has only a few counts. The chain links TRBV27 to TRBJ1-1; TRBD1 agrees at 8 bases. V dropped 2 bases and J dropped 7; count of bases not matched to a gene: 6. CDR1 is MNHEY, CDR2 SMNVEV, per germline (reference sequence). This CDR3 comprises 14 residues. Written as DNA, the CDR3 is TGTGCCAGCAGTTTAGGGGGCAGGGGGCTTGAAGCTTTCTTT. Translating it yields CASSLGGRGLEAFF.

CDR3 in amino acids: CASSQDPGTGSYEQYF. As DNA, the CDR3 is TGCGCCAGCAGCCAAGACCCCGGGACAGGGTCCTACGAGCAGTACTTC. The V gene is TRBV4-3, the J gene TRBJ2-7, with 9 nucleotides matching TRBD1. The CDR3 totals 16 residues. CDR1 is LGHNA and CDR2 is YSLEER in the germline V gene. V lost 0 bases, J lost 1 base, and 4 bases stayed unmatched.

The chain employs TRBV5-5 and TRBJ2-3, with D tentatively TRBD1 (5 bases). Germline V lookup: CDR1 SGHKS, CDR2 YYEKEE (reference sequence). The V and J ends lost 0 bases and 2 bases respectively, with 13 bases between them. The CDR3 totals 16 residues. DNA for the CDR3: TGTGCCAGCAGCTTGGGAGAATGGGGCCCCACAGATACGCAGTATTTT. This translates into CASSLGEWGPTDTQYF.

This sequence joins TRBV14 and TRBJ2-2; possible D gene TRBD2, 5 bases. V was shortened by 5 bases and J by 6 bases, with 13 bases between the two germline ends. The germline V gene has CDR1 SGHDN and CDR2 FVKESK. The CDR3 spans 14 residues. The CDR3 DNA sequence: TGTGCCAGCAGCTTTCGGGGTGGTCCCGGGGAGCTGTTTTTT. This gives the protein CASSFRGGPGELFF.